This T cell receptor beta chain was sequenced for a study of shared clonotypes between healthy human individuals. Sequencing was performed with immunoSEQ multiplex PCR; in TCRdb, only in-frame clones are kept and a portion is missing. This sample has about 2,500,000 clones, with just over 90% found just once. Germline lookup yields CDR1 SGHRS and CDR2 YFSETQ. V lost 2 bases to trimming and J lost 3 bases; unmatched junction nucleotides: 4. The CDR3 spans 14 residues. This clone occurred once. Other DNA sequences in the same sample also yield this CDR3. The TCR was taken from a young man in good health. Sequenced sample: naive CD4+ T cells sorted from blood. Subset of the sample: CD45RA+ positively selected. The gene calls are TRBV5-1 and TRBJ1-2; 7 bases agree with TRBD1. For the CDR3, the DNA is TGCGCCAGCAGCTTAACCGGGACAGACTATGGCTACACCTTC. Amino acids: CASSLTGTDYGYTF.